These T cell receptor beta chains were read from a single sample in a study of T cells in tumors after PD-1 blockade. Assay: immunoSEQ multiplex PCR; the TCRdb copy retains only in-frame clones and omits some. The sample records 34,000 or so clones, approximately 70% being singletons. The sample here was PBMCs, taken after anti-PD-1 treatment. The receptors come from a human donor with basal cell carcinoma. Both conserved end residues are part of each CDR3. The D gene is left open where the match is weak. Part of the rows lack a size; the others show once, few, many or a class for expanded clones.

d_call,j_call,v_call,clone_size,cdr3_aa,cdr3_nt
.,TRBJ2-2,TRBV21-1,few,CASSKARKGVTGELFF,TGTGCCAGCAGCAAAGCTAGGAAGGGAGTCACCGGGGAGCTGTTTTTT
TRBD1,TRBJ2-6,TRBV28,.,CASSLRGSGANVLTF,TGTGCCAGCAGTCTCAGGGGGAGCGGGGCCAACGTCCTGACTTTC
.,TRBJ2-7,TRBV19,.,CASSIRTGRAYEQYF,TGTGCCAGTAGTATTCGGACAGGGAGGGCCTACGAGCAGTACTTC
TRBD1,TRBJ2-2,TRBV7-9,.,CASTYRGTGELFF,TGTGCCAGCACCTACAGGGGAACCGGGGAGCTGTTTTTT
TRBD2,TRBJ2-1,TRBV7-2,.,CASSLLAGGGDEQFF,TGTGCCAGCAGCTTACTAGCGGGAGGGGGGGATGAGCAGTTCTTC
.,TRBJ2-3,TRBV9,.,CASSVGGRGTTGDTQYF,TGTGCCAGCAGCGTAGGTGGGAGGGGGACTACCGGTGATACGCAGTATTTT
.,TRBJ1-1,TRBV6-1,once,CASSEARDTEAFF,TGTGCCAGCAGTGAAGCGCGGGACACTGAAGCTTTCTTT
.,TRBJ1-5,TRBV6-5,.,CASSPDPRGDQPQHF,TGTGCCAGCAGTCCTGATCCGAGGGGGGATCAGCCCCAGCATTTT
.,TRBJ1-3,TRBV29-1,.,CSVEQSSGNTIYF,TGCAGCGTTGAACAGAGCTCTGGAAACACCATATATTTT
.,TRBJ2-1,TRBV7-2,few,CASSAGLDGEQFF,TGTGCCAGCAGCGCGGGCCTCGACGGTGAGCAGTTCTTC
TRBD1,TRBJ1-6,TRBV2,few,CASIMDRGNSPLHF,TGTGCCAGCATCATGGACAGGGGCAATTCACCCCTCCACTTT
TRBD1,TRBJ2-7,TRBV7-7,.,CASSLRSGGVYEQYF,TGTGCCAGCAGCTTACGGTCAGGGGGCGTCTACGAGCAGTACTTC
TRBD2,TRBJ2-5,TRBV19,.,CASSIGARASGRARETQYF,TGTGCCAGTAGTATAGGCGCCCGGGCTAGCGGGAGGGCCAGAGAGACCCAGTACTTC
.,TRBJ2-3,TRBV19,.,CASSIGTFTDTQYF,TGTGCCAGTAGTATAGGGACTTTTACAGATACGCAGTATTTT
.,TRBJ1-5,TRBV9,few,CASSVGSNQPQHF,TGTGCCAGCAGCGTAGGGTCCAATCAGCCCCAGCATTTT
.,TRBJ2-6,TRBV4-3,few,CASSRQAGSGANVLTF,TGCGCCAGCAGCCGACAGGCAGGCTCTGGGGCCAACGTCCTGACTTTC
TRBD2,TRBJ2-3,TRBV2,.,CAIPLAGGLAADTQYF,TGTGCCATCCCGTTAGCGGGGGGACTTGCAGCAGATACGCAGTATTTT
.,TRBJ1-1,TRBV6-5,.,CASSSPDRALAEAFF,TGTGCCAGCAGTTCTCCTGACCGAGCTCTCGCTGAAGCTTTCTTT
.,TRBJ2-3,TRBV30,once,CAWSLLLSGSTDTQYF,TGTGCCTGGAGCCTCCTTTTGAGCGGGAGCACAGATACGCAGTATTTT
.,TRBJ1-1,TRBV7-9,.,CASTPGGENTEAFF,TGTGCCAGCACCCCCGGAGGGGAGAACACTGAAGCTTTCTTT
TRBD2,TRBJ2-1,TRBV11-3,.,CASSYGLAGNNEQFF,TGTGCCAGCAGCTATGGACTAGCGGGAAACAATGAGCAGTTCTTC
.,TRBJ2-2,TRBV5-8,.,CASSLVGGYTGELFF,TGTGCCAGCAGCTTGGTAGGAGGGTACACCGGGGAGCTGTTTTTT
TRBD2,TRBJ2-5,TRBV3-1/TRBV3-2,.,CASSQDGLPGGAQYF,TGTGCCAGCAGCCAAGATGGACTACCCGGGGGGGCCCAGTACTTC
.,TRBJ2-7,TRBV10-3,.,CAISSVRPRDEQYF,TGTGCCATCAGTTCAGTGCGACCTAGGGACGAGCAGTACTTC